The clone carrying this TCR beta chain was detected many times. Its antigen is not known. The CDR3 extends over 14 amino acids. Germline lookup yields CDR1 SGHVS and CDR2 FQNEAQ. V lost 1 base, J lost 5 bases, and 2 bases stayed unmatched. Each patient went into thyroid surgery without having received any treatment. Per the study methods: The authors used CDR3 differences across clinicopathological groups to build a distant-metastasis classifier for papillary thyroid cancer. TCRdb reanalyzed the PCR reads via MiXCR. Here the V and J calls rest on TCRdb's processing, not on the authors' analysis. The sample records around 30,000 clones, 10% to 11% being singletons. The data originate from a study of metastatic and nonmetastatic thyroid tumors. Study-wide background: Malignant thyroid and benign thyroid patients provided blood and tumor or nodule tissue whose repertoires were compared. Study conclusions and caveats: Significantly higher TCR beta diversity was reportedly seen in malignant thyroid tumors than benign nodules, in blood and tumor.

Sequenced: blood. The TCR originated in a female donor with papillary thyroid cancer or a benign thyroid nodule (not recorded which). Some clones in this sample may be carry-over from other donors' samples. V gene TRBV7-8 combines with J gene TRBJ2-5, with TRBD1 identical over 9 bases. CDR3: CASSLDRGQETQYF. CDR3 DNA sequence: TGTGCCAGCAGCTTAGACAGGGGGCAGGAGACCCAGTACTTC. Filled out from reference TRBV7-8 and TRBJ2-5, the complete variable domain reads GAGVSQSPRYKVAKRGQDVALRCDPISGHVSLFWYQQALGQGPEFLTYFQNEAQLDKSGLPSDRFFAERPEGSVSTLKIQRTQQEDSAVYLCASSLDRGQETQYFGPGTRLLVL.